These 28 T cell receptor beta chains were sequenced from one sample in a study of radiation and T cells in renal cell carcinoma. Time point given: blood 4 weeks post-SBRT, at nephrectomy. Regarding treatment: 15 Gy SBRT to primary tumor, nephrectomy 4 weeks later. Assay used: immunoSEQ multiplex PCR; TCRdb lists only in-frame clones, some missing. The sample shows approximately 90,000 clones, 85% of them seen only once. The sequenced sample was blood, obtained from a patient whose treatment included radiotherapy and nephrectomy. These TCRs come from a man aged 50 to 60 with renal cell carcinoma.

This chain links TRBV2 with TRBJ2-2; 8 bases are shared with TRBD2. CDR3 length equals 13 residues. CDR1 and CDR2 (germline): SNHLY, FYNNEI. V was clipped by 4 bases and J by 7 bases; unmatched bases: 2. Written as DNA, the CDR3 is TGTGCCAGCAGTGGGACTAGCATCGGGGAGCTGTTTTTT. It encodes CASSGTSIGELFF.

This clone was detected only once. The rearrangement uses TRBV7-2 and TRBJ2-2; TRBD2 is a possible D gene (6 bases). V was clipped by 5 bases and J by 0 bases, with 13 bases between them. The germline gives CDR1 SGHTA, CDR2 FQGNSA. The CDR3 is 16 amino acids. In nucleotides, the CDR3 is TGTGCCAGCAGCCCTGCCGGGGGATCGAACACCGGGGAGCTGTTTTTT. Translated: CASSPAGGSNTGELFF.

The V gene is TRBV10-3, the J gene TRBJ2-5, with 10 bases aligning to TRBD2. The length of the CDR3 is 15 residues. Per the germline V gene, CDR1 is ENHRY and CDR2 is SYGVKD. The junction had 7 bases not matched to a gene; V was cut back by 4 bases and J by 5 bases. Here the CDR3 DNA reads TGTGCCATCAGTGCGGGGGGTAGCGGGGGGGAGACCCAGTACTTC. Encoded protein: CAISAGGSGGETQYF.

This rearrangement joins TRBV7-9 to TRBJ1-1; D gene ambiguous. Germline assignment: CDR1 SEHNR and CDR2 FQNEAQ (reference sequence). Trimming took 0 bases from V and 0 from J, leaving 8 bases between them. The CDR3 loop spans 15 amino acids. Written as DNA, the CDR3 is TGTGCCAGCAGCTTAGCTCCGAATATGAACACTGAAGCTTTCTTT. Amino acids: CASSLAPNMNTEAFF.

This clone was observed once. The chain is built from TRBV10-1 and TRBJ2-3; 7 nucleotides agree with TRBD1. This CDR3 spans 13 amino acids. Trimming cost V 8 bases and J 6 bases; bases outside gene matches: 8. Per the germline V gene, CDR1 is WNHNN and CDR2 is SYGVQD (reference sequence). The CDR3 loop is CASSDRLMDTQYF. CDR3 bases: TGCGCCAGCTCGGACAGGCTAATGGATACGCAGTATTTT.

The CDR3 loop reads CASSPGRLANTGELFF. For the CDR3, the DNA is TGTGCCAGCTCACCTGGCAGGCTGGCGAACACCGGGGAGCTGTTTTTT. The chain uses TRBV18 and TRBJ2-2; D remains unclear. Germline CDR1 reads KGHSH; CDR2 reads LQKENI. The V and J ends lost 3 bases and 0 bases respectively, with 11 bases between them. CDR3 length equals 16 residues.

The CDR3 spells CAISEGAEEQFF. The CDR3 nucleotides are TGTGCCATCAGTGAGGGGGCTGAGGAGCAGTTCTTC. The chain uses TRBV10-3 and TRBJ2-1; possibly TRBD1 for D (5 bases). The CDR3 covers 12 residues. The V end lost 2 bases, the J end lost 10 bases, and 9 bases lay between the germline ends. Germline lookup yields CDR1 ENHRY and CDR2 SYGVKD.

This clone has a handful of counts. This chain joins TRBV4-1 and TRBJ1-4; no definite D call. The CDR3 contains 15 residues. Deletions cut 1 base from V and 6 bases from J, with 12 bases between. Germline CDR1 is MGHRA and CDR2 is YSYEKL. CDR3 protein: CASSQAAGGDEKLFF. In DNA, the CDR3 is TGCGCCAGCAGCCAAGCGGCAGGCGGGGATGAAAAACTGTTTTTT.

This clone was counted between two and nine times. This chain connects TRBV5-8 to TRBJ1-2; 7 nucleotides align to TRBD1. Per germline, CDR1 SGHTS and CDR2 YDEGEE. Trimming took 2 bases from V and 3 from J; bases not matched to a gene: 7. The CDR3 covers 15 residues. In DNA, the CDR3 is TGTGCCAGCAGCTTTGCCCGGGACAGCTACTATGGCTACACCTTC. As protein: CASSFARDSYYGYTF.

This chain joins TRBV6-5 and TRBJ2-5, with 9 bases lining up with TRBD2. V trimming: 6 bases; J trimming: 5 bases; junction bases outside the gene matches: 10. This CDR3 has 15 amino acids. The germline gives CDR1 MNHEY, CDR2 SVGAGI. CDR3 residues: CASRLSGRLGETQYF. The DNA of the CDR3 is TGTGCCAGCAGATTAAGCGGGAGGCTGGGGGAGACCCAGTACTTC.

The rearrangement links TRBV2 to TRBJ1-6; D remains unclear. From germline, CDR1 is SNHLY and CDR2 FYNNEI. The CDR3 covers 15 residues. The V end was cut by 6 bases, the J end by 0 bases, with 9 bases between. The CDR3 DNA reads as TGTGCCAGCAGGTACTCAGACTCCTATAATTCACCCCTCCACTTT. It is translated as CASRYSDSYNSPLHF.

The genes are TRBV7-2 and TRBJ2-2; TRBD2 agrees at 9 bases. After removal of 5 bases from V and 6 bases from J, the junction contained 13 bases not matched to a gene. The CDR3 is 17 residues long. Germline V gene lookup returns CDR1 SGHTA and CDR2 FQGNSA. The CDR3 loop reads CASSPWGGGASAGELFF. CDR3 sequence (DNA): TGTGCCAGCAGCCCCTGGGGCGGGGGGGCTAGCGCCGGGGAGCTGTTTTTT. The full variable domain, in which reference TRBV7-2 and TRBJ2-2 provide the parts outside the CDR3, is GAGVSQSPSNKVTEKGKDVELRCDPISGHTALYWYRQSLGQGLEFLIYFQGNSAPDKSGLPSDRFSAERTGGSVSTLTIQRTQQEDSAVYLCASSPWGGGASAGELFFGEGSRLTVL.

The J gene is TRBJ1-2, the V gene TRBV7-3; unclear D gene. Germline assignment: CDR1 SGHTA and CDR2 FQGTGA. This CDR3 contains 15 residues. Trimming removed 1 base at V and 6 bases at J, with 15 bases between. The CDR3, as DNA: TGTGCCAGCAGCTTAAACCTGGACGGGAGGGATGGCTACACCTTC. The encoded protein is CASSLNLDGRDGYTF.

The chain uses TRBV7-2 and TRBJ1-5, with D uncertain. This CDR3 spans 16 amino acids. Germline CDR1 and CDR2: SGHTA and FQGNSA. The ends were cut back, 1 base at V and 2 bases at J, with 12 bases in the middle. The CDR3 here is CASSLVGVSGNQPQHF. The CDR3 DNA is TGTGCCAGCAGCTTAGTCGGGGTGTCGGGCAATCAGCCCCAGCATTTT.

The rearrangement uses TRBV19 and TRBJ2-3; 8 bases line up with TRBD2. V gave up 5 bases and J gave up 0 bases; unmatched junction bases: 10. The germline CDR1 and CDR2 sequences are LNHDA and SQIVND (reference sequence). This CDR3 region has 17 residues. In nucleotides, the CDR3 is TGTGCCAGTAGTCCAGCCTTAGCGGGGAAGAGCACAGATACGCAGTATTTT. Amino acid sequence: CASSPALAGKSTDTQYF. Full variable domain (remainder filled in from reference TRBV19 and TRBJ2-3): DGGITQSPKYLFRKEGQNVTLSCEQNLNHDAMYWYRQDPGQGLRLIYYSQIVNDFQKGDIAEGYSVSREKKESFPLTVTSAQKNPTAFYLCASSPALAGKSTDTQYFGPGTRLTVL.

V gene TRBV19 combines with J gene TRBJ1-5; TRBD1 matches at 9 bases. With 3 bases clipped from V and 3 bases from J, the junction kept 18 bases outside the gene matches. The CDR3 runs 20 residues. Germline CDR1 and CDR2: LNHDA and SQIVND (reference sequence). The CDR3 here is CASSIYGQGIPFFTNQPQHF. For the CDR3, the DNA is TGTGCCAGTAGTATTTACGGACAGGGGATTCCTTTTTTTACCAATCAGCCCCAGCATTTT. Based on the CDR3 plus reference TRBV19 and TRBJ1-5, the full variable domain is DGGITQSPKYLFRKEGQNVTLSCEQNLNHDAMYWYRQDPGQGLRLIYYSQIVNDFQKGDIAEGYSVSREKKESFPLTVTSAQKNPTAFYLCASSIYGQGIPFFTNQPQHFGDGTRLSIL.

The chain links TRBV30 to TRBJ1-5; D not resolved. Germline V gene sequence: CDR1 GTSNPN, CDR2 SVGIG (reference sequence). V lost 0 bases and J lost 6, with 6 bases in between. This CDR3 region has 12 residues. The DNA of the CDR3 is TGTGCCTGGAGTGTATTAGGTCAGCCCCAGCATTTT. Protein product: CAWSVLGQPQHF.

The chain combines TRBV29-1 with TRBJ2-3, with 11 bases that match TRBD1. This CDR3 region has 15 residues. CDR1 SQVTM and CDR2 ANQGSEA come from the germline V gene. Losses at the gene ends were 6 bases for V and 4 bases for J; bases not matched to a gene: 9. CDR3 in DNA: TGCAGCGTGACGCCCGGGACAGGGGGGTCAGATACGCAGTATTTT. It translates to CSVTPGTGGSDTQYF.

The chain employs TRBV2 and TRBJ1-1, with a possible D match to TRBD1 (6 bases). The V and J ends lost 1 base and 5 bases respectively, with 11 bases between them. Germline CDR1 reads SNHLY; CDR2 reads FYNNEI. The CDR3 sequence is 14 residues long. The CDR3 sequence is CASSEGRGGTEAFF. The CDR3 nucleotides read TGTGCCAGCAGTGAAGGTAGGGGGGGGACTGAAGCTTTCTTT.

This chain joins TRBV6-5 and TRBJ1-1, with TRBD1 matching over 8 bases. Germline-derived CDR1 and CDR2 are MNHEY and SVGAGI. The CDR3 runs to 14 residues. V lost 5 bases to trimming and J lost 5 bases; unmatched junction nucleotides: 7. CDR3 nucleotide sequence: TGTGCCAGCAGTCGCACTACAGGGGGAACTGAAGCTTTCTTT. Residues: CASSRTTGGTEAFF.

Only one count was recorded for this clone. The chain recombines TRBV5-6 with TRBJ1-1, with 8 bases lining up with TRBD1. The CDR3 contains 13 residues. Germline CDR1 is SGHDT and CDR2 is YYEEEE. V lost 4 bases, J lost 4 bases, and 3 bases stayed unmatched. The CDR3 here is CASSRQGFTEAFF. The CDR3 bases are TGTGCCAGCAGCCGACAGGGGTTCACTGAAGCTTTCTTT.

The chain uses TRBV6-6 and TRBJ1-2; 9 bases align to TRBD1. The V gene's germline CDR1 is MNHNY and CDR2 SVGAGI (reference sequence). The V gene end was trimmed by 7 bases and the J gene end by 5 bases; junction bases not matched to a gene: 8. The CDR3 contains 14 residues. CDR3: CASNIPGQGYGYTF. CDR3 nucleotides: TGTGCCAGCAACATCCCGGGACAGGGATATGGCTACACCTTC.

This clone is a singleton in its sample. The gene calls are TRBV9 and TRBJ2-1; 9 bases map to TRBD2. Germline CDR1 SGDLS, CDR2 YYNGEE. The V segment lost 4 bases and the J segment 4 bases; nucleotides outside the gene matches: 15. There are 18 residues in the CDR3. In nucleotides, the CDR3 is TGTGCCAGCAGCCCAGCAAGCGGGGGGCCAAAAATATACAATGAGCAGTTCTTC. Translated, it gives CASSPASGGPKIYNEQFF.

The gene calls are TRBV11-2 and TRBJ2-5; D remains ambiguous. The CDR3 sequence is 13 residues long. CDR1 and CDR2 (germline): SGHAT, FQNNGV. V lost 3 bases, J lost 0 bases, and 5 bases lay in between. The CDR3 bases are TGTGCCAGCAGCTTGGGGTACCAAGAGACCCAGTACTTC. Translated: CASSLGYQETQYF.

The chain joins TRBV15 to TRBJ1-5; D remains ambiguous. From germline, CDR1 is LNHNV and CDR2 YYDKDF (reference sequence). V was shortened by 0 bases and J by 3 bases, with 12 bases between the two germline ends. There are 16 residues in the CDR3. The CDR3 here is CATSRDPVPHNQPQHF. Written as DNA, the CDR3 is TGTGCCACCAGCAGAGATCCCGTCCCCCACAATCAGCCCCAGCATTTT.

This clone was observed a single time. CDR3 sequence: CASSLQLVDNEQFF. For the CDR3, the DNA is TGTGCCAGCAGTTTGCAACTAGTCGACAATGAGCAGTTCTTC. V is TRBV27 and J is TRBJ2-1; a possible D gene is TRBD2 (5 bases). Trimming stripped 3 bases from V and 5 bases from J, with 11 bases between. The CDR3 length is 14 residues. Germline V lookup: CDR1 MNHEY, CDR2 SMNVEV (reference sequence).

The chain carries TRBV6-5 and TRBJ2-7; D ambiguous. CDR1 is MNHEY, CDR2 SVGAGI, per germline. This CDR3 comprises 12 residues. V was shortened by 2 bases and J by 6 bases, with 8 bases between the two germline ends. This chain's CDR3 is CASSYVAAEQYF. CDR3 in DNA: TGTGCCAGCAGTTACGTAGCCGCCGAGCAGTACTTC.

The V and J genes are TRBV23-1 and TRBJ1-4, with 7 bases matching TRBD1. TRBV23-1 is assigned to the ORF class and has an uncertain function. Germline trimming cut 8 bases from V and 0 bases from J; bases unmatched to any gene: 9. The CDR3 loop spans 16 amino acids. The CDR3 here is CASGDGTASTNEKLFF. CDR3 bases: TGCGCCAGCGGGGATGGGACAGCATCAACTAATGAAAAACTGTTTTTT.